This T cell receptor beta chain was sequenced in a study of cytomegalovirus exposure and HLA in healthy donors. As for the study in general: The 90 to 150 validation repertoires used the same platform as the approximately 620 first-cohort repertoires (as reported by a later analysis).

To note about this clone: Its antigen is not known.

The assay was immunoSEQ multiplex PCR, and TCRdb's table has in-frame clones only and misses some. The sample has 150,000 to 200,000 clones, around nine tenths seen once; the top ten hold under 3.5%. Study-wide points: As was reported, the classifier diagnosed cytomegalovirus status with high specificity and sensitivity. Researchers reported that a few CMV-associated chains were confirmed in vitro as CMV antigen-specific.

Sequences were obtained from PBMCs. This clonotype was obtained from a young man in good health and CMV-seropositive.

CDR3 coding DNA: TGTGCCAGTACTCCCGGGACAGGGAGCGGTGGCTACACCTTC. Translating gives CASTPGTGSGGYTF. This rearrangement joins TRBV19 to TRBJ1-2; the match to TRBD1 covers 9 bases. This CDR3 spans 14 amino acids. Germline loops: CDR1 LNHDA, CDR2 SQIVND (reference sequence). After removal of 7 bases from V and 7 bases from J, the junction contained 10 bases not matched to a gene.